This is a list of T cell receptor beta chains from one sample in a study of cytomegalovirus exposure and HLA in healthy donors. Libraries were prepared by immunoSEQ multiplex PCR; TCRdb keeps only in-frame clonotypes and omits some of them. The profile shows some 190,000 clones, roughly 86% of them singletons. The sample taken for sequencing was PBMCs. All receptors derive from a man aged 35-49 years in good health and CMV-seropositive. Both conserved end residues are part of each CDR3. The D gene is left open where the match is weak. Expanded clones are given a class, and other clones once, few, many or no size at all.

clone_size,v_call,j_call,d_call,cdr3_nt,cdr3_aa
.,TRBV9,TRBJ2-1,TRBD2,TGTGCCAGCAGCTTTAGCGGGGGGCCAGGGAATGAGCAGTTCTTC,CASSFSGGPGNEQFF
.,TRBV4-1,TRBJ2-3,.,TGCGCCAGCAGCCAAGTCGAGCGACCCACAGATACGCAGTATTTT,CASSQVERPTDTQYF
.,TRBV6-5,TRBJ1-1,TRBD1,TGTGCCAGCAGTCTCACAGACAGGGGGCGCGGGGCTTTCTTT,CASSLTDRGRGAFF
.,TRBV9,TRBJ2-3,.,TGTGCCAGCAGCGTAGGCGAGGGCCTTAGCACAGATACGCAGTATTTT,CASSVGEGLSTDTQYF
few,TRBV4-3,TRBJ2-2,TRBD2,TGCGCCAGCACACTAGCGGGAGTCACCGGGGAGCTGTTTTTT,CASTLAGVTGELFF
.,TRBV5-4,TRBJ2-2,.,TGTGCCAGCAACCGACTCACGGACAGCCAGAACACCGGGGAGCTGTTTTTT,CASNRLTDSQNTGELFF
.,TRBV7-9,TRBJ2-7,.,TGTGCCAGCAGCTTAGCGGGGGGGCAGGGGCCCACCTACGAGCAGTACTTC,CASSLAGGQGPTYEQYF
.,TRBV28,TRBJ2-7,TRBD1,TGTGCCAGCAAAAAACTCCGGGACAGCTACGAGCAGTACTTC,CASKKLRDSYEQYF
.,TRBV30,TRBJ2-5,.,TGTGCCTGGAGTGTAGCGGGAGAGACCCAGTACTTC,CAWSVAGETQYF
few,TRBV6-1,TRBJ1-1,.,TGTGCCAGCAGTGAACGGACAAGCTACACTGAAGCTTTCTTT,CASSERTSYTEAFF
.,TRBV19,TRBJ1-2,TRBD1,TGTGCCAGTAGTATACCCCGACAGGGGAACTATGGCTACACCTTC,CASSIPRQGNYGYTF
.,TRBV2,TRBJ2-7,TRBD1,TGTGCCAGCAGTGAAGGGACAGGGGGCTTACGAAACGAGCAGTACTTC,CASSEGTGGLRNEQYF
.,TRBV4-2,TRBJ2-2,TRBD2,TGTGCCAGCAGCCCCATGGCCCTGGGGGCGGGGGGTGGCGGGGAGCTGTTTTTT,CASSPMALGAGGGGELFF
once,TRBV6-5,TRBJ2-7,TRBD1,TGTGCCAGCAGGTCCGGGACAGGGGGGTACGAGCAGTACTTC,CASRSGTGGYEQYF
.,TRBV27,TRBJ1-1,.,TGTGCCAGCACAGTTTCGTTAACTGAAGCTTTCTTT,CASTVSLTEAFF
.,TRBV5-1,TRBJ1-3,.,TGCGCCAGCAGCTTGGTCGGGGGGCGGCTTGGAAACACCATATATTTT,CASSLVGGRLGNTIYF
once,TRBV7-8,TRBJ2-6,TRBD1,TGTGCCAGCAGCTCCCAGGGGGCTACACTTCCTGGGGCCAACGTCCTGACTTTC,CASSSQGATLPGANVLTF
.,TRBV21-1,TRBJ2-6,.,TGTGCCAGCAGCAAAGAAATCGGGTCCCCCTCTGGGGCCAACGTCCTGACTTTC,CASSKEIGSPSGANVLTF
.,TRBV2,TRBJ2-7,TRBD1,TGTGCCAGCACCCCGGGACAGGGGAACTACGAGCAGTACTTC,CASTPGQGNYEQYF
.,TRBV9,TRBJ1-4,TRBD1,TGTGCCAGCAGCGTACGACAGGGAACTAATGAAAAACTGTTTTTT,CASSVRQGTNEKLFF
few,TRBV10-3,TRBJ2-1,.,TGTGCCATCAGTGAGGTAGCGCTATACAATGAGCAGTTCTTC,CAISEVALYNEQFF
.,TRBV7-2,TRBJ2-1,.,TGTGCCAGCAGCTTGGGACTGTACAATGAGCAGTTCTTC,CASSLGLYNEQFF
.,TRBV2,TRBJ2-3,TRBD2,TGTGCCAGCAGTGCGAGACTAGCCACAGATACGCAGTATTTT,CASSARLATDTQYF
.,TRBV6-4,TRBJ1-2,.,TGTGCCAGCAGTGACTTGCCAGGGGCCAACTATGGCTACACCTTC,CASSDLPGANYGYTF
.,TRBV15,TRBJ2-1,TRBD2,TGTGCCACCAGCAACCCCCTAGCGGGGGGCCTCAGCTCCTACAATGAGCAGTTCTTC,CATSNPLAGGLSSYNEQFF
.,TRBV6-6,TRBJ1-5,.,TGTGCCAGCAGTCCCGAGAGGGTGAGCAATCAGCCCCAGCATTTT,CASSPERVSNQPQHF
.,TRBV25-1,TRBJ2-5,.,TGTGCCAGCAGTGAAGCGGCGTTTCAAGAGACCCAGTACTTC,CASSEAAFQETQYF
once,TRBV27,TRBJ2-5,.,TGTGCCAGCAGTTCACCTGATACACAAGAGACCCAGTACTTC,CASSSPDTQETQYF
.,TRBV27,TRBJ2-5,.,TGTGCCAGCAGAATTTCACCACGGGAAGAGACCCAGTACTTC,CASRISPREETQYF
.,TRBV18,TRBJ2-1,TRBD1,TGTGCCAGCTCACCACGGACAGGGCTTGAGCAGTTCTTC,CASSPRTGLEQFF
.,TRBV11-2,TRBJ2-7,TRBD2,TGTGCCAGCAGCCCATGGGGGGGACTAACCCCCCACGAGCAGTACTTC,CASSPWGGLTPHEQYF
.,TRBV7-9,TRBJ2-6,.,TGTGCCAGCAGCTGGACAGTCTCTGGGGCCAACGTCCTGACTTTC,CASSWTVSGANVLTF
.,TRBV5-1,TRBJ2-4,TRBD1,TGCGCCAGCAGCTTAGGCGGCGACAGGGCTAACATTCAGTACTTC,CASSLGGDRANIQYF
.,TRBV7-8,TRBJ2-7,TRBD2,TGTGCCAGCAGCCGGGAGGGACTGGGGCTTTACGAGCAGTACTTC,CASSREGLGLYEQYF
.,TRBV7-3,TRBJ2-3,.,TGTGCCAGCAGCCTAGACCGGAATACGCAGTATTTT,CASSLDRNTQYF
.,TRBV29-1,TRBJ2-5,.,TGCAGCGTTTTACGGGGTGCCCAGGAGACCCAGTACTTC,CSVLRGAQETQYF
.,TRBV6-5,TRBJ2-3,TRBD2,TGTGCCAGTTCCGGGAGGACCAGCACAGATACGCAGTATTTT,CASSGRTSTDTQYF
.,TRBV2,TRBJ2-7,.,TGTGCCAGCAGGAAAGAGACAGGGGAGGGCTACGAGCAGTACTTC,CASRKETGEGYEQYF
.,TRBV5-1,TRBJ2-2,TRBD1,TGCGCCAGCAGCTCCTACAGGGGGACGAACACCGGGGAGCTGTTTTTT,CASSSYRGTNTGELFF
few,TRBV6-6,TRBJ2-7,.,TGTGCCAGCAGTTACTCGAGGCTAGCCGGCAACGAGCAGTACTTC,CASSYSRLAGNEQYF
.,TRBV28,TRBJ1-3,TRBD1,TGTGCCAGCAGTCGCTCTCGGACAGGCCTCTCTGGAAACACCATATATTTT,CASSRSRTGLSGNTIYF
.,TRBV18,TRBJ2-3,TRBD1,TGTGCCAGCTCTCCGGGACAGGGGAGCACAGATACGCAGTATTTT,CASSPGQGSTDTQYF
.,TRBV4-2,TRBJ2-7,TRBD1,TGTGCCAGCAGCTCACCGGGACAGGGGGCCCCCTACGAGCAGTACTTC,CASSSPGQGAPYEQYF
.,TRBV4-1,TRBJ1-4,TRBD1,TGCGCCAGCAGCCAAGCACCCTCCCGGACAGGGGGCCGGTTAGGGGAAAAACTGTTTTTT,CASSQAPSRTGGRLGEKLFF
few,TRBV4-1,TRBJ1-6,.,TGCGCCAGCAGCCGGGGGGGGTCATCTAATTCACCCCTCCACTTT,CASSRGGSSNSPLHF
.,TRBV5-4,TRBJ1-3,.,TGTGCCAGCAGCCCCGACAGTAATTCTGGAAACACCATATATTTT,CASSPDSNSGNTIYF
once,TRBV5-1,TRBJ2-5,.,TGCGCCAGCAATGGAGAAGAGACCCAGTACTTC,CASNGEETQYF
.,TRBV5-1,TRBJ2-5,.,TGCGCCAGCAGCTTGGACACTACCCAAGAGACCCAGTACTTC,CASSLDTTQETQYF
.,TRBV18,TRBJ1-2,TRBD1,TGTGCCAGCTCACCCTTTGACAGGGAACACTATGGCTACACCTTC,CASSPFDREHYGYTF
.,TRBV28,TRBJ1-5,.,TGTGCCTCGGCTGGACAGTTCCAGCCCCAGCATTTT,CASAGQFQPQHF
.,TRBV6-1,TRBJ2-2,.,TGTGCCGGAAACAGGGCCGACACCGGGGAGCTGTTTTTT,CAGNRADTGELFF
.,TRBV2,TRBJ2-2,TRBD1,TGTGCCAGCAGTCCCCGACAGGGACCAGGGGACACCGGGGAGCTGTTTTTT,CASSPRQGPGDTGELFF
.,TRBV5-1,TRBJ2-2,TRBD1,TGCGCCAGCAGCTTGGACAGGGGTTCCGTGGAGCTGTTTTTT,CASSLDRGSVELFF
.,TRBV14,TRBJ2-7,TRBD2,TGTGCCAGCAGCCTCCGTAGCGGGAGTTACGAGCAGTACTTC,CASSLRSGSYEQYF
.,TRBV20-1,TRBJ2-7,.,TGCAGTGCTAGTCAATACGAGCAGTACTTC,CSASQYEQYF
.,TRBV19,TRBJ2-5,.,TGTGCCAGTAGTATAGGATGGGGGGAGAGAGAGACCCAGTACTTC,CASSIGWGERETQYF
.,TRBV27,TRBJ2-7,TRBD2,TGTGCCAGCAGTTTACTAGCGGGAGGTTCCTACGAGCAGTACTTC,CASSLLAGGSYEQYF
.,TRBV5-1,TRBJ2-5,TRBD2,TGCGCCAGCAGCCCCGGGGGGGGGTATGGGCAAGAGACCCAGTACTTC,CASSPGGGYGQETQYF
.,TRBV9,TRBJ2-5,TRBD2,TGTGCCAGCAGCTTGACTAGCGGGTTGTACCAAGAGACCCAGTACTTC,CASSLTSGLYQETQYF
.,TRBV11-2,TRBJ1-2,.,TGTGCCAGCAGTCCCGTGTCCTATGGCTACACCTTC,CASSPVSYGYTF